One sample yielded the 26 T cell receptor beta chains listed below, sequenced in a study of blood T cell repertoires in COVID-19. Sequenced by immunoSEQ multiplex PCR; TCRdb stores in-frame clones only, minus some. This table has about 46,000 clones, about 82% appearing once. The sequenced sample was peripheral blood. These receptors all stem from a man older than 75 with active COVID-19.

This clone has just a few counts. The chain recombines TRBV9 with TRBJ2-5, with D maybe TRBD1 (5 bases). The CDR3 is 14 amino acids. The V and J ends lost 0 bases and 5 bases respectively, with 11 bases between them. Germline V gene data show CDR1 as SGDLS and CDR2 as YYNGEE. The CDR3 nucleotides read TGTGCCAGCAGCGTAGCAGGGTCAGGCGAGACCCAGTACTTC. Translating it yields CASSVAGSGETQYF.

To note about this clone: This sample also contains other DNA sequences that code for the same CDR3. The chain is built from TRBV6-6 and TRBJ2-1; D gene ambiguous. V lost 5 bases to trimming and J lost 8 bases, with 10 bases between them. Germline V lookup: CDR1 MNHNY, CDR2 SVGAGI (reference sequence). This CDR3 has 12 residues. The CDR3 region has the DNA TGTGCCAGCAGTACACTGGGCGATGAGCAGTTCTTC. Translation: CASSTLGDEQFF.

The CDR3 protein is CASSLTTGGNQPQHF. CDR3 sequence (DNA): TGCGCCAGCAGCCTAACGACAGGGGGGAATCAGCCCCAGCATTTT. The V call is TRBV5-1, the J call TRBJ1-5; TRBD1 aligns across 9 bases. The J segment lost 4 bases and the V segment lost 4 bases, leaving 6 bases of the junction unmatched. CDR1 and CDR2 from the germline V gene are SGHRS and YFSETQ. This CDR3 is built from 15 residues.

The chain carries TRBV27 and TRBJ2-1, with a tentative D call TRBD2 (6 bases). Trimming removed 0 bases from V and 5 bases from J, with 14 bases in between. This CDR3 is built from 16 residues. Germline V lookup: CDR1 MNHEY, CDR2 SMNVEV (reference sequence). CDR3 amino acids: CASSLSWTTSHNEQFF. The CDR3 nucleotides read TGTGCCAGCAGTTTATCGTGGACTACTTCACACAATGAGCAGTTCTTC.

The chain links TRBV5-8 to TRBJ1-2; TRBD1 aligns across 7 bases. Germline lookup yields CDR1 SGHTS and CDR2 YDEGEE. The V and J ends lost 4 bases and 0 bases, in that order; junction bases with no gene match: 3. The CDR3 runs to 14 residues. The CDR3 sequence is CASSDGQANYGYTF. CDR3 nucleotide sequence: TGTGCCAGCAGCGATGGACAGGCTAACTATGGCTACACCTTC.

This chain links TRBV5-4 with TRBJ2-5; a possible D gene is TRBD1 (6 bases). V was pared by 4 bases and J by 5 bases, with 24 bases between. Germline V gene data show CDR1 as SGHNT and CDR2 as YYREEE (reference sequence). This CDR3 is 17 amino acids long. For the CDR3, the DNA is TGTGCCAGCAGCCGCAGGTCGGCACAGGGTCCGTCGGAGACCCAGTACTTC. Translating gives CASSRRSAQGPSETQYF.

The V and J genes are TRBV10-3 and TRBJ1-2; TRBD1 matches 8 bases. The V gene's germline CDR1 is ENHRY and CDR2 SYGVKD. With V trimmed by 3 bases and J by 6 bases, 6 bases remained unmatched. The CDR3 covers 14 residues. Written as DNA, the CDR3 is TGTGCCATCAGTGATGACAGGGGATTCCATGGCTACACCTTC. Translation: CAISDDRGFHGYTF.

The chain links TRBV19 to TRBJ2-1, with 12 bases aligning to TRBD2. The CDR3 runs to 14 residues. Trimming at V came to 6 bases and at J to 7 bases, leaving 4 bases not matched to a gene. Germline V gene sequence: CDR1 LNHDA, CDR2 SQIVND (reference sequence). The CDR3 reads CASRPGTSGNEQFF. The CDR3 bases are TGTGCCAGTAGACCCGGGACTAGCGGGAATGAGCAGTTCTTC.

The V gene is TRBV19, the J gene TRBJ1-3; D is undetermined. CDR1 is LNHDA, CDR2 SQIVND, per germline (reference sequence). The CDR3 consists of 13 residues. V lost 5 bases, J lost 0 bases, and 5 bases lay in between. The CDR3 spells CASSDTSGNTIYF. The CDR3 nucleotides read TGTGCCAGTAGTGACACCTCTGGAAACACCATATATTTT.

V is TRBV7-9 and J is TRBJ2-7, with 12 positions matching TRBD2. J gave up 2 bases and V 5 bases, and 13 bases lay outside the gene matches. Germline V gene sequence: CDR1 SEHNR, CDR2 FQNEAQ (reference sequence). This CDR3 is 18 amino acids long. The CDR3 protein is CASSPGGTSGLPTYEQYF. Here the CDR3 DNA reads TGTGCCAGCAGCCCCGGGGGGACTAGCGGGCTCCCGACCTACGAGCAGTACTTC.

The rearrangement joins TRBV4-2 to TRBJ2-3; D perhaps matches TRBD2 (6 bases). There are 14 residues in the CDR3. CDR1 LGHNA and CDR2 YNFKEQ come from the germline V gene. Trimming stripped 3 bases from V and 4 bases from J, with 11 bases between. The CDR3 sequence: CASSQRREADTQYF. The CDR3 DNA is TGTGCCAGCAGCCAGAGGAGGGAGGCAGATACGCAGTATTTT.

CDR3 loop: CASSLVGTGGGSYNEQFF. The DNA of the CDR3 is TGTGCCAGCAGCTTAGTTGGGACAGGGGGCGGCTCCTACAATGAGCAGTTCTTC. The rearrangement joins TRBV7-9 to TRBJ2-1; 12 positions agree with TRBD1. In germline, CDR1 is SEHNR, CDR2 FQNEAQ (reference sequence). This CDR3 is built from 18 residues. The J segment lost 0 bases and the V segment lost 1 base, leaving 4 bases of the junction unmatched.

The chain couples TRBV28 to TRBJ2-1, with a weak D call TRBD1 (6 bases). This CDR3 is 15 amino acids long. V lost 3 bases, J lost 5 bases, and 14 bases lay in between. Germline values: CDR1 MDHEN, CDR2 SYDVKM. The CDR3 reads CASSFQQGTHNEQFF. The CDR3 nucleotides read TGTGCCAGCAGTTTTCAACAGGGAACCCACAATGAGCAGTTCTTC.

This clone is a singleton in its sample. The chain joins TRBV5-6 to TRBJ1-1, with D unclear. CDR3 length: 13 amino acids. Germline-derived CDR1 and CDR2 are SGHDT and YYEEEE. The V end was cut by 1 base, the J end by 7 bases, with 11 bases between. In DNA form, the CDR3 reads TGTGCCAGCAGCTTGACGAGGGCTCTTGAAGCTTTCTTT. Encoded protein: CASSLTRALEAFF.

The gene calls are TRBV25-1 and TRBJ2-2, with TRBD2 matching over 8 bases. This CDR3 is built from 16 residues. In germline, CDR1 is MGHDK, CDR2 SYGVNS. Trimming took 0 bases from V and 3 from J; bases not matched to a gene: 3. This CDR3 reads CASSEYEREYTGELFF. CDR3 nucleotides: TGTGCCAGCAGTGAATACGAGCGGGAGTACACCGGGGAGCTGTTTTTT.

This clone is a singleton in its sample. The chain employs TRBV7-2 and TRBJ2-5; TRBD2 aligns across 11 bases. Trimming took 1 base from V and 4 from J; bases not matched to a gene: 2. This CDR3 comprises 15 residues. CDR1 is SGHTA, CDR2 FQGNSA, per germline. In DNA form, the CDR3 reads TGTGCCAGCAGCTTAGGACTAGCGGGAAGAGAGACCCAGTACTTC. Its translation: CASSLGLAGRETQYF.

DNA of the CDR3: TGTGCCTGGAGAAGTCAGGGGTCCTACGAGCAGTACTTC. Encoded protein: CAWRSQGSYEQYF. The chain combines TRBV30 with TRBJ2-7, with D maybe TRBD1 (6 bases). This CDR3 comprises 13 residues. Trimming removed 3 bases at V and 1 base at J, with 10 bases between. The germline V gene has CDR1 GTSNPN and CDR2 SVGIG (reference sequence).

The CDR3 here is CASSPLTRQGPSYEQYF. In nucleotides, the CDR3 is TGTGCCAGCAGCCCATTAACAAGACAGGGGCCATCCTACGAGCAGTACTTC. The chain recombines TRBV11-2 with TRBJ2-7, with 8 bases identical to TRBD1. This CDR3 has 17 residues. Per the germline V gene, CDR1 is SGHAT and CDR2 is FQNNGV. V shed 5 bases, J shed 1 base, and the junction held 13 bases outside the gene matches.

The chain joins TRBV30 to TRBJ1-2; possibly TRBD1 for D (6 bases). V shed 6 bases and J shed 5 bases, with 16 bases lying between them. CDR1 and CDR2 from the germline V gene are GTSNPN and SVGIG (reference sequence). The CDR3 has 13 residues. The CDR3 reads CACGTPPLYGYTF. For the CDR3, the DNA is TGTGCCTGCGGGACACCTCCTTTGTATGGCTACACCTTC.

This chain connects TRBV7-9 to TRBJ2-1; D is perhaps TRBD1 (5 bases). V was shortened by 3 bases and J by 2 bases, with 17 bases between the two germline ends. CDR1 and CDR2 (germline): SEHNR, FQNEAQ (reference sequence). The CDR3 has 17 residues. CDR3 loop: CASSLLLQDNAYNEQFF. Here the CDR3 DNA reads TGTGCCAGCAGCTTGCTTTTGCAGGACAACGCCTACAATGAGCAGTTCTTC.

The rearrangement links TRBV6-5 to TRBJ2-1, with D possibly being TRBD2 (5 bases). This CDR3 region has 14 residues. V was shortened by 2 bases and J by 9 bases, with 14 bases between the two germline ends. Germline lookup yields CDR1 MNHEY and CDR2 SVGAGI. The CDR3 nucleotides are TGTGCCAGCAGTTACCGTTGGGGTGAGGGTGAGCAGTTCTTC. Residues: CASSYRWGEGEQFF.

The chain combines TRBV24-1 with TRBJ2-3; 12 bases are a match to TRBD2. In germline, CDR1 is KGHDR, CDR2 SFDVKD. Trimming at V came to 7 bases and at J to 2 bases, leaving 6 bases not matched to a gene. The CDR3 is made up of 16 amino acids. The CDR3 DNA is TGTGCCACCAGAATCCCTAGCGGGAGGGCCACAGATACGCAGTATTTT. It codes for CATRIPSGRATDTQYF.

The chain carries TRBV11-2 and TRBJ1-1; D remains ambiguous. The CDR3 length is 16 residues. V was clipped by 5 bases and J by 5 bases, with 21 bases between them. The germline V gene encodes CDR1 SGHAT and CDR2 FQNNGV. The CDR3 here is CASSTALVSGWTEAFF. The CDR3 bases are TGTGCCAGCAGCACGGCCCTTGTGAGCGGTTGGACTGAAGCTTTCTTT.

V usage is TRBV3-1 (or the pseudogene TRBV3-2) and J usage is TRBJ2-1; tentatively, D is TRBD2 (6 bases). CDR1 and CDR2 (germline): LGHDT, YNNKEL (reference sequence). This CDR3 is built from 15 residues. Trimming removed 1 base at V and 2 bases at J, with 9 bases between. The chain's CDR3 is CASSQGLDPYNEQFF. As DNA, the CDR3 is TGTGCCAGCAGCCAAGGACTAGACCCCTACAATGAGCAGTTCTTC.

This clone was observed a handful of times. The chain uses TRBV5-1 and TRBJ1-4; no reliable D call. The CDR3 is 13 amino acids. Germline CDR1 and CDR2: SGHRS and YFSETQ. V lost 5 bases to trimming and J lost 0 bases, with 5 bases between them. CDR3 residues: CASSKTTNEKLFF. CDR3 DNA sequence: TGCGCCAGCAGTAAAACAACTAATGAAAAACTGTTTTTT. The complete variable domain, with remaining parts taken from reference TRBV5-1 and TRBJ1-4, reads KAGVTQTPRYLIKTRGQQVTLSCSPISGHRSVSWYQQTPGQGLQFLFEYFSETQRNKGNFPGRFSGRQFSNSRSEMNVSTLELGDSALYLCASSKTTNEKLFFGSGTQLSVL.

CDR3 coding DNA: TGTGCCAGCAGCTTAGAGCTAGTTACTAATGAGCAGTTCTTC. Its protein is CASSLELVTNEQFF. The genes are TRBV7-6 and TRBJ2-1; D gene ambiguous. This CDR3 region has 14 residues. Germline V lookup: CDR1 SGHVS, CDR2 FNYEAQ. The V end lost 1 base, the J end lost 7 bases, and 11 bases lay between the germline ends.